The 20 T cell receptor beta chains below come from one sample, sequenced in a study of siplizumab effects on memory and regulatory T cells. Assay: immunoSEQ multiplex PCR; the TCRdb copy retains only in-frame clones and omits some. This table holds roughly 93,000 clones, 90% to 95% found once. The sequenced sample was non-Treg CD4+ T cells sorted from blood. The receptors were sampled from a human donor in good health.

The chain's CDR3 is CASSYSGTGFQETQYF. The CDR3 DNA sequence: TGTGCCAGTAGTTACTCCGGGACAGGTTTCCAAGAGACCCAGTACTTC. V usage is TRBV19 and J usage is TRBJ2-5; 8 bases are shared with TRBD1. Germline V gives CDR1 LNHDA, CDR2 SQIVND (reference sequence). This CDR3 spans 16 amino acids. V lost 5 bases, J lost 1 base, and 9 bases stayed unmatched.

This chain joins TRBV18 and TRBJ1-6; TRBD1 aligns across 7 bases. Germline CDR1 and CDR2: KGHSH and LQKENI. The ends lost 3 bases at V and 4 bases at J; junction bases unmatched: 3. The CDR3 consists of 15 residues. The CDR3 sequence is CASSPRQGYNSPLHF. CDR3 DNA: TGTGCCAGCTCACCGAGACAGGGTTATAATTCACCCCTCCACTTT. The whole variable domain, filled in from reference TRBV18 and TRBJ1-6, reads NAGVMQNPRHLVRRRGQEARLRCSPMKGHSHVYWYRQLPEEGLKFMVYLQKENIIDESGMPKERFSAEFPKEGPSILRIQQVVRGDSAAYFCASSPRQGYNSPLHFGNGTRLTVT.

The rearrangement links TRBV18 to TRBJ2-5; no definite D call. This CDR3 is 12 amino acids long. Germline assignment: CDR1 KGHSH and CDR2 LQKENI. V lost 2 bases to trimming and J lost 3 bases, with 4 bases between them. The CDR3 DNA reads TGTGCCAGCTCACCAAACAAAGAGACCCAGTACTTC. It codes for CASSPNKETQYF.

V and J are TRBV13 and TRBJ2-7; 9 bases agree with TRBD1. The CDR3 is made up of 17 amino acids. The J segment lost 4 bases and the V segment lost 4 bases, leaving 14 bases of the junction unmatched. Germline lookup yields CDR1 PRHDT and CDR2 FYEKMQ (reference sequence). In nucleotides, the CDR3 is TGTGCCAGCAGCTCCTACCAGGCACAGGGGGCCTTGTACGAGCAGTACTTC. Protein product: CASSSYQAQGALYEQYF.

The chain links TRBV11-2 to TRBJ1-1, with TRBD1 as a possible D gene (6 bases). Germline V gives CDR1 SGHAT, CDR2 FQNNGV. Deletions cut 5 bases from V and 8 bases from J, with 12 bases between. The CDR3 loop spans 12 amino acids. CDR3 in amino acids: CASSLQGREAFF. CDR3 sequence (DNA): TGTGCCAGCAGCCTCCAGGGGAGGGAAGCTTTCTTT.

The chain recombines TRBV28 with TRBJ1-5; D gene unclear. CDR3 size: 16 residues. From germline, CDR1 is MDHEN and CDR2 SYDVKM. Deletions cut 3 bases from V and 3 bases from J, with 15 bases between. The CDR3 loop is CASSFNRAGYNQPQHF. CDR3 sequence (DNA): TGTGCCAGCAGTTTTAATAGGGCAGGCTACAATCAGCCCCAGCATTTT. Using reference TRBV28 and TRBJ1-5 for the parts outside the CDR3, the full variable domain is DVKVTQSSRYLVKRTGEKVFLECVQDMDHENMFWYRQDPGLGLRLIYFSYDVKMKEKGDIPEGYSVSREKKERFSLILESASTNQTSMYLCASSFNRAGYNQPQHFGDGTRLSIL.

V gene TRBV28 combines with J gene TRBJ2-4; the match to TRBD1 covers 8 bases. There are 15 residues in the CDR3. Germline V gives CDR1 MDHEN, CDR2 SYDVKM. J was trimmed by 8 bases and V by 5 bases; bases with no gene match: 11. CDR3 in amino acids: CASSPTGVGVDIQYF. DNA of the CDR3: TGTGCCAGCAGTCCGACAGGGGTTGGGGTGGACATTCAGTACTTC.

This chain joins TRBV19 and TRBJ2-1; the D gene is possibly TRBD1 (5 bases). The CDR3 has 14 residues. The germline V gene has CDR1 LNHDA and CDR2 SQIVND (reference sequence). V shed 0 bases and J shed 9 bases, with 12 bases lying between them. CDR3 DNA: TGTGCCAGTAGTATAGATCGGACACTGAGTGAGCAGTTCTTC. Its protein product is CASSIDRTLSEQFF.

The chain links TRBV7-8 to TRBJ2-5, with 8 positions matching TRBD2. V shed 0 bases and J 4 bases; nucleotides not matched to a gene: 16. The CDR3 is 19 residues long. CDR1 and CDR2 (germline): SGHVS, FQNEAQ. CDR3 protein: CASSLARLPSGLKGETQYF. CDR3 DNA: TGTGCCAGCAGCTTAGCGCGCCTCCCTAGCGGGCTAAAAGGAGAGACCCAGTACTTC.

This chain joins TRBV11-3 and TRBJ2-1; 9 nucleotides align to TRBD2. With 1 base clipped from V and 8 bases from J, the junction kept 9 bases outside the gene matches. CDR3 length: 16 amino acids. Germline loops: CDR1 SGHNT, CDR2 YENEEA. The CDR3 nucleotides read TGTGCCAGCAGCTTAGTGCTTGCGGGAGGGCCCGATGAGCAGTTCTTC. Protein: CASSLVLAGGPDEQFF.

This rearrangement joins TRBV28 to TRBJ1-4, with D maybe TRBD1 (5 bases). Germline CDR1 and CDR2: MDHEN and SYDVKM. V was trimmed by 2 bases and J by 0 bases, leaving 13 bases between them. The CDR3 covers 17 residues. CDR3 protein: CASSLPGGPSTNEKLFF. CDR3 nucleotide sequence: TGTGCCAGCAGTTTACCCGGGGGTCCATCAACTAATGAAAAACTGTTTTTT.

The chain is built from TRBV5-1 and TRBJ2-2; D is possibly TRBD1 (6 bases). V was trimmed by 4 bases and J by 4 bases, leaving 14 bases between them. This CDR3 is 15 amino acids long. From germline, CDR1 is SGHRS and CDR2 YFSETQ. The DNA for the CDR3 is TGCGCCAGCAGCCTCTTGACAGGACCCACCGGGGAGCTGTTTTTT. This encodes CASSLLTGPTGELFF.

The chain joins TRBV28 to TRBJ2-1; 9 bases are shared with TRBD1. This CDR3 has 16 amino acids. The trim removed 3 bases at V and 7 bases at J, leaving 10 bases unmatched. Germline-derived CDR1 and CDR2 are MDHEN and SYDVKM. CDR3 protein: CASSFLHRGQVNEQFF. DNA of the CDR3: TGTGCCAGCAGTTTTCTTCACAGGGGGCAGGTTAATGAGCAGTTCTTC.

This chain links TRBV18 with TRBJ1-1; D is unclear. The CDR3 runs to 13 residues. Germline-derived CDR1 and CDR2 are KGHSH and LQKENI. The V end lost 0 bases, the J end lost 10 bases, and 12 bases lay between the germline ends. CDR3 DNA: TGTGCCAGCTCACCACCCTCCAGCTATGGAGCTTTCTTT. As protein: CASSPPSSYGAFF.

The V and J genes are TRBV6-4 and TRBJ1-5, with 9 positions matching TRBD1. The germline V gene has CDR1 MRHNA and CDR2 SNTAGT. CDR3 length equals 12 residues. Losses at the gene ends were 9 bases for V and 5 bases for J; bases not matched to a gene: 2. CDR3 residues: CARWTGDQPQHF. CDR3 DNA: TGTGCCAGATGGACAGGGGATCAGCCCCAGCATTTT.

The chain carries TRBV5-5 and TRBJ1-1, with 7 bases matching TRBD1. V gave up 3 bases and J gave up 0 bases; unmatched junction bases: 8. Looked up from germline, CDR1 is SGHKS and CDR2 is YYEKEE (reference sequence). CDR3 length: 16 amino acids. This CDR3 reads CASSSGGTDMNTEAFF. The CDR3 region has the DNA TGTGCCAGCAGCTCCGGAGGGACAGACATGAACACTGAAGCTTTCTTT.

CDR3 sequence (DNA): TGTGCCAGCCGAGCGCCTAGCACAGATACGCAGTATTTT. This codes for CASRAPSTDTQYF. This chain uses TRBV6-1 with TRBJ2-3; D uncertain. V lost 8 bases and J lost 0, with 9 bases in between. This CDR3 is built from 13 residues. From germline, CDR1 is MNHNS and CDR2 SASEGT.

This clone was found once. This chain connects TRBV4-1 to TRBJ1-4; D remains unclear. The CDR3 covers 14 residues. The V gene's germline CDR1 is MGHRA and CDR2 YSYEKL. With 2 bases removed from V and 5 bases from J, the gap between germline ends came to 9 bases. CDR3 sequence: CASSQNPTNEKLFF. The CDR3 region has the DNA TGCGCCAGCAGCCAAAATCCGACGAATGAAAAACTGTTTTTT.

The gene calls are TRBV19 and TRBJ2-5; TRBD2 matches 10 bases. Germline V gene lookup returns CDR1 LNHDA and CDR2 SQIVND (reference sequence). The length of the CDR3 is 15 residues. The V segment lost 4 bases and the J segment 7 bases; nucleotides outside the gene matches: 9. CDR3 sequence: CASSSRSGGSVTQYF. CDR3 DNA sequence: TGTGCCAGTAGTAGCCGTAGCGGGGGGAGCGTGACCCAGTACTTC.

The V call is TRBV5-1, the J call TRBJ2-6; D is unclear. The CDR3 has 17 residues. Germline CDR1 reads SGHRS; CDR2 reads YFSETQ. The V gene lost 2 bases and the J gene lost 1 base, with 13 bases spanning the gap. The CDR3 loop reads CASSLSSVGSGANVLTF. As DNA, the CDR3 is TGCGCCAGCAGCTTAAGCAGTGTTGGTTCTGGGGCCAACGTCCTGACTTTC. The full variable domain, rest sourced from reference TRBV5-1 and TRBJ2-6, is KAGVTQTPRYLIKTRGQQVTLSCSPISGHRSVSWYQQTPGQGLQFLFEYFSETQRNKGNFPGRFSGRQFSNSRSEMNVSTLELGDSALYLCASSLSSVGSGANVLTFGAGSRLTVL.